This note documents a single TCR beta chain sequence. This record comes from a study of T cell changes during pregnancy in multiple sclerosis. Germline V gene lookup returns CDR1 MGHRA and CDR2 YSYEKL. CDR3 length: 17 residues. The V gene end was trimmed by 7 bases and the J gene end by 4 bases; junction bases not matched to a gene: 16. Measured with immunoSEQ multiplex PCR; TCRdb has only the in-frame clones, and not every one. The table records tens of thousands of clones, roughly nine tenths of them present only once. This receptor was obtained from a female donor with multiple sclerosis, enrolled in a pregnancy study. This rearrangement joins TRBV4-1 to TRBJ2-1, with 7 bases aligning to TRBD2. Material: CD8+ T cells from peripheral blood mononuclear cells, obtained before pregnancy. Written as DNA, the CDR3 is TGCGCCAGCACCCCAGAGGGCGGGAGAGAGCTTTACAATGAGCAGTTCTTC. Its protein is CASTPEGGRELYNEQFF.